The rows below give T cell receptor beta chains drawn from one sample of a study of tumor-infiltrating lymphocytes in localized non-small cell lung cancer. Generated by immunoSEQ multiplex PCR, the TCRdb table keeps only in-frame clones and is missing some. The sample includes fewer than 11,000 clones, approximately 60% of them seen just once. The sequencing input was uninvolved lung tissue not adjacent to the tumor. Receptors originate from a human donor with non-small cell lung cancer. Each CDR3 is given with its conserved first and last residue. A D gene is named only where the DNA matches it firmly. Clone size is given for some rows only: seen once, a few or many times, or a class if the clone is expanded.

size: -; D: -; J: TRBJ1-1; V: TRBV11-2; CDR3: CASSPSLAPEAFF; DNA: TGTGCCAGCAGCCCGAGCCTCGCCCCTGAAGCTTTCTTT
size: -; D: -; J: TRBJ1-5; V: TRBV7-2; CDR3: CASSFGYYQPQHF; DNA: TGTGCCAGCAGCTTCGGATACTATCAGCCCCAGCATTTT
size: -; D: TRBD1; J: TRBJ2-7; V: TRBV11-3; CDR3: CASSLDGQAYEQYF; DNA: TGTGCCAGCAGCTTAGATGGACAGGCCTACGAGCAGTACTTC
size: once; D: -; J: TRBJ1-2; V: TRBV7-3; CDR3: CASSSKILNYGYTF; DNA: TGTGCCAGCAGCTCCAAGATACTTAACTATGGCTACACCTTC
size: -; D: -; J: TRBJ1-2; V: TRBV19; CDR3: CASSSRPAHYGYTF; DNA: TGTGCCAGTAGTTCTCGGCCAGCCCACTATGGCTACACCTTC
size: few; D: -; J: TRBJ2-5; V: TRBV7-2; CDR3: CASSLDPPPDGAQYF; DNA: TGTGCCAGCAGCTTAGATCCGCCCCCGGATGGTGCCCAGTACTTC
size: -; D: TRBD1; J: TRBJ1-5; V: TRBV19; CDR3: CASSILPGQGENQPQHF; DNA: TGTGCCAGTAGTATATTACCGGGACAGGGAGAAAATCAGCCCCAGCATTTT
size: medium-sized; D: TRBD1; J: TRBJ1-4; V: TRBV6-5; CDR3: CASSSGGPEKLFF; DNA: TGTGCCAGCAGTTCAGGGGGACCTGAAAAACTGTTTTTT
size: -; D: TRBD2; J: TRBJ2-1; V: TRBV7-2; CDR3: CASSLGGTSGGVYNEQFF; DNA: TGTGCCAGCAGCTTAGGAGGGACTAGCGGGGGGGTATACAATGAGCAGTTCTTC
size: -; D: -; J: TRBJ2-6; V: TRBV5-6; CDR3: CASSLGVGSGANVLTF; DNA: TGTGCCAGCAGCTTGGGGGTGGGCTCCGGGGCCAACGTCCTGACTTTC
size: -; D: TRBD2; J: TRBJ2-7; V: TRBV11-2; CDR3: CASSGTSGGRYEQYF; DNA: TGTGCCAGCAGCGGCACTAGCGGGGGGCGGTACGAGCAGTACTTC
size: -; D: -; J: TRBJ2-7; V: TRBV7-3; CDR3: CASSLSGNNREQYF; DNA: TGTGCCAGCAGCTTAAGTGGAAACAACCGGGAGCAGTACTTC
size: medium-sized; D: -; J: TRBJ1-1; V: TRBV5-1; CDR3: CASSFTGFMNTEAFF; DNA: TGCGCCAGCAGCTTCACAGGGTTCATGAACACTGAAGCTTTCTTT
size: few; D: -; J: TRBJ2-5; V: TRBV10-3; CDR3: CAISEGVGEETQYF; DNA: TGTGCCATCAGTGAGGGGGTAGGCGAAGAGACCCAGTACTTC
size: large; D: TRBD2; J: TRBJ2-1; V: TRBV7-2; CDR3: CASSRGTSGGVNEQFF; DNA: TGTGCCAGCAGCCGAGGCACTAGCGGGGGGGTAAATGAGCAGTTCTTC
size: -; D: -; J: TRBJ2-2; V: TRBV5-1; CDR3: CASSLEQGAGELFF; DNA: TGCGCCAGCAGCTTGGAGCAGGGAGCCGGGGAGCTGTTTTTT
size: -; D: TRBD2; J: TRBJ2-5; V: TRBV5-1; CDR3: CASSLRGVETQYF; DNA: TGCGCCAGCAGCTTGCGGGGGGTGGAGACCCAGTACTTC
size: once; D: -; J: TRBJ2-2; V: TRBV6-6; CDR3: CASRVSNTGELFF; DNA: TGTGCCAGTAGGGTTTCGAACACCGGGGAGCTGTTTTTT
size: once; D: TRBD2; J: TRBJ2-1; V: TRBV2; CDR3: CASSLAGVLDEQFF; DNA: TGTGCCAGCAGTTTAGCGGGGGTGTTGGATGAGCAGTTCTTC
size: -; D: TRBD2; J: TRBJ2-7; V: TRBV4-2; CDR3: CASSQAGTSVYEQYF; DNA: TGTGCCAGCAGCCAAGCCGGGACTAGCGTTTACGAGCAGTACTTC
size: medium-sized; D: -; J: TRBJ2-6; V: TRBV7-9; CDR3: CASSESQVPSGANVLTF; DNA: TGTGCCAGCAGCGAATCACAGGTACCCTCTGGGGCCAACGTCCTGACTTTC
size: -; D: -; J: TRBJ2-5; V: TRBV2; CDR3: CASSADPTEETQYF; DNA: TGTGCCAGCAGCGCTGACCCCACCGAAGAGACCCAGTACTTC
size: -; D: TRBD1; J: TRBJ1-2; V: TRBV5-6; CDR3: CASTQSGGRGYTF; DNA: TGTGCCAGCACCCAATCAGGGGGGAGAGGCTACACCTTC
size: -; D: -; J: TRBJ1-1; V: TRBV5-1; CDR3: CASSDSGAGTEAFF; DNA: TGCGCCAGCAGCGACTCAGGGGCAGGGACTGAAGCTTTCTTT
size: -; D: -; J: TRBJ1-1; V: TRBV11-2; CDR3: CASSLNAGNTEAFF; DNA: TGTGCCAGCAGCTTAAATGCAGGGAACACTGAAGCTTTCTTT
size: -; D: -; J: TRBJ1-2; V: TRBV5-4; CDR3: CASSLTDQSYGYTF; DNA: TGTGCCAGCAGCCTTACCGATCAGAGCTATGGCTACACCTTC
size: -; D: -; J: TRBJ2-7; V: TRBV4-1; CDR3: CASSQGLDHFRGSEQYF; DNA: TGCGCCAGCAGCCAAGGCCTAGACCATTTTAGGGGATCCGAGCAGTACTTC
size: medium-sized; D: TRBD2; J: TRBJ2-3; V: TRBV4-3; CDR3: CASSPRWRGADTQYF; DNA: TGCGCCAGCAGCCCACGGTGGCGGGGGGCCGATACGCAGTATTTT
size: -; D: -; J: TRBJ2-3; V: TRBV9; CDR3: CASSVAPREITDTQYF; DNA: TGTGCCAGCAGCGTAGCCCCCAGGGAAATCACAGATACGCAGTATTTT
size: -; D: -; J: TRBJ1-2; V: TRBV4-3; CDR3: CASSQEAGHGGYGYTF; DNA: TGCGCCAGCAGCCAAGAAGCAGGCCACGGGGGTTATGGCTACACCTTC
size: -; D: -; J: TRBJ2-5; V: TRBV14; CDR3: CASSPSLGGETQYF; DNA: TGTGCCAGCAGCCCGAGCTTAGGGGGAGAGACCCAGTACTTC
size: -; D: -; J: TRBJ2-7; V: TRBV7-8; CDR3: CASSLGTARGEQYF; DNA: TGTGCCAGCAGCTTAGGGACAGCACGAGGGGAGCAGTACTTC